The table lists the clone carrying this TCR beta chain with a few counts. The target antigen is unknown. These data originate in a study of T cells after yellow fever vaccination. Turning to the study itself: Any fraction with a low cell number was prepared using SMART-Seq v4 Ultra Low Input.

The study's findings and limits: Post-booster repertoires again held most primary-vaccination clones (about 96% CD4, roughly 88% CD8). Of the clonotypes, a small share occurred in both CD4 and CD8 compartments.

V was pared by 3 bases and J by 2 bases, with 5 bases of the junction left unmatched. This CDR3 has 14 residues. Germline V lookup: CDR1 SQVTM, CDR2 ANQGSEA. Making TCR cDNA involved 5'RACE template switching, which added UMIs and a universal primer site. From the 5' RACE reads, TCRdb called clonotypes with MiXCR, one entry per CDR3 protein. This repertoire shows a few hundred thousand distinct CDR3 sequences, around 7% found once; its top ten account for 15% to 20%. Source: PBMCs, taken about 41 days after the first yellow fever vaccination. The gene calls are TRBV29-1 and TRBJ2-5, with TRBD2 matching over 8 bases. This TCR was recovered from a man aged 18 to 29 who received the YFV17D yellow fever vaccine. The CDR3: CSVDKRGMQETQYF. CDR3 DNA sequence: TGCAGCGTTGATAAGCGGGGGATGCAAGAGACCCAGTACTTC.